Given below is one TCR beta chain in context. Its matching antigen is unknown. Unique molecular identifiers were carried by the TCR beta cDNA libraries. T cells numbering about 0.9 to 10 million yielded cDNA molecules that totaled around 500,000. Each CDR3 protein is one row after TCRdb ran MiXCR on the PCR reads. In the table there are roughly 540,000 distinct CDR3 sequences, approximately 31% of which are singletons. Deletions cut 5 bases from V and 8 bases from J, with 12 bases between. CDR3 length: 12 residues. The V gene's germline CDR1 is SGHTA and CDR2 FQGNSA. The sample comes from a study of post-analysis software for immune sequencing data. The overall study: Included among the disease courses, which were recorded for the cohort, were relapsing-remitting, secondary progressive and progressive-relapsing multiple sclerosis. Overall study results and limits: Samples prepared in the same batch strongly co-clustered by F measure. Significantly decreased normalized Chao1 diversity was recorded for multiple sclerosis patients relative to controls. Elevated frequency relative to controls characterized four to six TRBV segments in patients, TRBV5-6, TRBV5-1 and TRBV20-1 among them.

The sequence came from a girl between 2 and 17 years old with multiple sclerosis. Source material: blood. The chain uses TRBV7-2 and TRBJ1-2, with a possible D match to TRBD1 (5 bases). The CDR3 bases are TGTGCCAGCAGCCCACAGGCGGGGGGCTACACCTTC. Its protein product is CASSPQAGGYTF.